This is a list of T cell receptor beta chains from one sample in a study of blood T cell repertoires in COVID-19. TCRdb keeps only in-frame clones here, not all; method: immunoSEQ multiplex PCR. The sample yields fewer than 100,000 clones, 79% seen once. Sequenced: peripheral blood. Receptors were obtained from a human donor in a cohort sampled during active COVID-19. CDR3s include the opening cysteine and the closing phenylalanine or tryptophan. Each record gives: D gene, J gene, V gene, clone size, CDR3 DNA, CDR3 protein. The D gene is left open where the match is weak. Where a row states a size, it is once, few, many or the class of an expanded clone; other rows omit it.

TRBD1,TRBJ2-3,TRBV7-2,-,TGTGCCAGCAGCTCTCACAGGGGGCTCGATACGCAGTATTTT,CASSSHRGLDTQYF
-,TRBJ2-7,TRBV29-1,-,TGCAGCGTTGAAGGCGAATCCTACGAGCAGTACTTC,CSVEGESYEQYF
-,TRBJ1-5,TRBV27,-,TGTGCCAGCAGTTTATTACAGGGAATACAGCCCCAGCATTTT,CASSLLQGIQPQHF
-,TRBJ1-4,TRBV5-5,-,TGTGCCAGCAGCTTGGGAGCAAGAAATGAAAAACTGTTTTTT,CASSLGARNEKLFF
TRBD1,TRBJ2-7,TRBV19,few,TGTGCCAGTAGTATTCTTCCAGGGGGCTACGAGCAGTACTTC,CASSILPGGYEQYF
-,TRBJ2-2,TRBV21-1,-,TGTGCCAGCAAGCCCGGGACAGCGAACACCGGGGAGCTGTTTTTT,CASKPGTANTGELFF
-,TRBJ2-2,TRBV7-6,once,TGTGCCAGCAGCCGGATGCAGGGAGGCACCGGGGAGCTGTTTTTT,CASSRMQGGTGELFF
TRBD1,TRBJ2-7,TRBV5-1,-,TGCGCCAGCAGCTTTTCGACAGGGGGCTCCTACGAGCAGTACTTC,CASSFSTGGSYEQYF
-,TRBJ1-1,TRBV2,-,TGTGCCAGCAGCTCTGAGGACAGCTACACTGAAGCTTTCTTT,CASSSEDSYTEAFF
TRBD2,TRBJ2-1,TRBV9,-,TGTGCCAGCAGCCCGAGACTAGCGGGGATCTACAATGAGCAGTTCTTC,CASSPRLAGIYNEQFF
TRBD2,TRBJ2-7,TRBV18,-,TGTGCCAGCTCACCACAGACTAGCGTTTACGAGCAGTACTTC,CASSPQTSVYEQYF
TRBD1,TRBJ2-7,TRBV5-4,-,TGTGCCAGCCTCTCCCGGGACAGGGACGAGCAGTACTTC,CASLSRDRDEQYF
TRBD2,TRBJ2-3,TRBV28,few,TGTGCCAGCAGTTTTGTTGGCGGGAGAAGAGATACGCAGTATTTT,CASSFVGGRRDTQYF
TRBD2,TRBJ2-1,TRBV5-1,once,TGCGCCAGCAAAGTGGCTAGCGGGGCCTACAATGAGCAGTTCTTC,CASKVASGAYNEQFF
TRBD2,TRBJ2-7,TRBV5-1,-,TGCGCCAGCAGCTTGGCACTAGCGGGCGACGGTGGGCAGTACTTC,CASSLALAGDGGQYF
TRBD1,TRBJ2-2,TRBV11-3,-,TGTGCCAGCAGCCCCGGGACAGGGGGGAACACCGGGGAGCTGTTTTTT,CASSPGTGGNTGELFF
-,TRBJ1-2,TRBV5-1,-,TGCGCCAGCAGCTCCGGACTCTCCTATGGCTACACCTTC,CASSSGLSYGYTF
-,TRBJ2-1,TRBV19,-,TGTGCCAGCCTCAGAGGCTATGAGCAGTTCTTC,CASLRGYEQFF
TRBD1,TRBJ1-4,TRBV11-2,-,TGTGCCAGCACACAAGACAGGGGTGAAAAACTGTTTTTT,CASTQDRGEKLFF
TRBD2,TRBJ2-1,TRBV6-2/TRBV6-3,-,TGTGCCAGCAGTTACCGAGCGGGAGGATCCTATGAGCAGTTCTTC,CASSYRAGGSYEQFF
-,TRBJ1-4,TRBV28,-,TGTGCCAGCAGTGGGGGACAAGCGGCTAATGAAAAACTGTTTTTT,CASSGGQAANEKLFF
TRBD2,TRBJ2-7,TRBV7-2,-,TGTGCCAGCAGCCCCCGGAGACTAGCGGGAGGCCTAGGGTACGAGCAGTACTTC,CASSPRRLAGGLGYEQYF
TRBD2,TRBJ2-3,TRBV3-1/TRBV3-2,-,TGTGCCAGCAGCCAGACTAGCGGGGTGGGTACGCAGTATTTT,CASSQTSGVGTQYF
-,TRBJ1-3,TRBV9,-,TGTGCCAGCAGCGTAGACCTGGGAGGGTACGGAAACACCATATATTTT,CASSVDLGGYGNTIYF
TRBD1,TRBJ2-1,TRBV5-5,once,TGTGCCAGCAGCGTGACAGGGCAGTACTACAATGAGCAGTTCTTC,CASSVTGQYYNEQFF
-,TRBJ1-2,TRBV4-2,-,TGTGCCAGCAGTCCAACGTCGACTGAAAACTATGGCTACACCTTC,CASSPTSTENYGYTF
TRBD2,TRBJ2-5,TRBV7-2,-,TGTGCCAGCAGCCAAAGGCGGGGGGAATTAGAGACCCAGTACTTC,CASSQRRGELETQYF
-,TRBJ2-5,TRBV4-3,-,TGCGCCAGCAGCCAAGCCCGCGGCCAAGAGACCCAGTACTTC,CASSQARGQETQYF
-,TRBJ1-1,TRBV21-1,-,TGTGCCAGCAGCAAAACCCCGGGGAGGGAAACTGAAGCTTTCTTT,CASSKTPGRETEAFF
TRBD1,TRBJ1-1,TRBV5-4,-,TGTGCCAGCAGCTGGGGACAGCAGGTACCAGTTGAAGCTTTCTTT,CASSWGQQVPVEAFF
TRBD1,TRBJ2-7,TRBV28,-,TGTGCCAGCAGTCCGCCCAGGGGGCGGCACGAGCAGTACTTC,CASSPPRGRHEQYF
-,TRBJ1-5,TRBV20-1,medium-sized,TGCAGCCTGCGGTGGCCCCAGCATTTT,CSLRWPQHF
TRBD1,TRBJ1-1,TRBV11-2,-,TGTGCCAGCAGCTTAGAGACAGGGACTGAAGCTTTCTTT,CASSLETGTEAFF
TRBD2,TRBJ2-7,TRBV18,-,TGTGCCAGCTCACCACCGAATAGCGGGCCCTACGAGCAGTACTTC,CASSPPNSGPYEQYF
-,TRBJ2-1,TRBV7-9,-,TGTGCCAGCAGCGCCACAGTTTTCTCCTACAATGAGCAGTTCTTC,CASSATVFSYNEQFF
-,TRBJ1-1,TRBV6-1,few,TGTGCCAGCAGTGAAGGGACAGCGAACACTGAAGCTTTCTTT,CASSEGTANTEAFF
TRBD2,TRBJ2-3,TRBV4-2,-,TGTGCCAGCAGCCAAGGGTCTAGCGGGGGCACAGATACGCAGTATTTT,CASSQGSSGGTDTQYF
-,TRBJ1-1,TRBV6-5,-,TGTGCCAGCAGTCAAAGACAGGAGACGGGTGAAGCTTTCTTT,CASSQRQETGEAFF
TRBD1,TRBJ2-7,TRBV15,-,TGTGCCACCATCCTGGACAGGACGGGGTACGAGCAGTACTTC,CATILDRTGYEQYF
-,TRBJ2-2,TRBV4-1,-,TGCGCCACCGAGGACAGAAACACCGGGGAGCTGTTTTTT,CATEDRNTGELFF
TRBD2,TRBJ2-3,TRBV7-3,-,TGTGCCAGCAGCGGGACTAGGCCAGATACGCAGTATTTT,CASSGTRPDTQYF
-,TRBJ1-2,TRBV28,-,TGTGCCAGCAGTTTAGGGGGCGTGGGATCGCGGGGCTACACCTTC,CASSLGGVGSRGYTF
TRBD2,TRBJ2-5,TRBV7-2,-,TGTGCCAGCAGCTTAGCCCACCGTCTAGCGGGACGAAAGACCCAGTACTTC,CASSLAHRLAGRKTQYF